This T cell receptor (beta chain) derives from a study of blood T cell repertoires in COVID-19. Overall study context: PBMCs, B-cell-depleted T cells, or T cells were the source of the cDNA or gDNA that made up the material.

Per the study methods: Quantification of nucleated cells was approximated via reference gene primer amplification. Repertoires were generated with immunoSEQ multiplex PCR, while TCRdb's copy carries only in-frame clones and drops some. That table is the source of V, J and clone size, and D and trimming were worked out from the DNA. Found here are about 11,000 clones, about 83% of them singletons; the top ten hold roughly 30%. The CDR3 consists of 17 residues. The ends lost 2 bases at V and 4 bases at J; junction bases unmatched: 10. Germline V gives CDR1 MNHEY, CDR2 SMNVEV (reference sequence). Input material: peripheral blood. The receptor was derived from a man aged 45-65 years with active COVID-19. V gene TRBV27 combines with J gene TRBJ2-3; 9 bases are a match to TRBD1. The CDR3 nucleotides read TGTGCCAGCAGTTTAACCGGGACAGGGTTTGAAGCAGATACGCAGTATTTT. Translated: CASSLTGTGFEADTQYF.